This TCR beta chain is from a study of T cells in Graves' hyperthyroidism and ophthalmopathy (dated by TCRdb to between 2018 and 2020). Turning to the overall study: Peripheral blood was collected at initial diagnosis, before any treatment. TCR V-J signatures able to tell the groups apart were searched for in a discovery cohort of 95 or so patients, of whom roughly 42 had Graves' ophthalmopathy and more than 55 had stable Graves' hyperthyroidism. Prospective prediction of ophthalmopathy was tested in an independent validation cohort consisting of some 19 hyperthyroidism patients and some 15 patients who later progressed to ophthalmopathy. The roughly 94 discovery patients were randomly divided into training and test sets at a 7:3 ratio. In more than 5 Graves' hyperthyroidism patients, the study also compared T-cell repertoires from thyroid tissue with T-cell repertoires from blood. Following sampling, methimazole starting at 30 mg daily was given to hyperthyroidism patients, and high-dose intravenous methylprednisolone was given to ophthalmopathy patients. According to the paper, TCR Vbeta CDR3 sequencing was carried out on 135 peripheral blood samples, which came from 40 to 45 ophthalmopathy, under 85 hyperthyroidism and approximately 17 progressor patients.

Amplification of TCR beta CDR3 regions was carried out from RNA transcripts. The TCR CDR3 was subjected to a first round of RT-PCR using the HTBI primer set and the Qiagen OneStep RT-PCR kit. The libraries were constructed in a second round of multiplex PCR and then size-selected and purified. Paired-end sequencing of the libraries was performed with 100 bp reads on an Illumina HiSeq2000. Per the source publication's procedure: SOAPnuke was used to process the raw data, removing reads that contained adapters or uncalled bases, had a mean Phred below 15, or lacked an exact match to the constant primer or identifier. COPE v1.2.5 was used to merge the high-quality paired reads, and each unique nucleotide sequence was defined as a clonotype. MiTCR v1.1 was used to align clonotypes to the IMGT TRBV, TRBD and TRBJ reference segments. Analysis was restricted to V-J combinations with a frequency above 0.0001, which covered roughly 99% of repertoires. A TCS score was defined as the ratio of F50 (clonal expansion) to E x V (chaos), with BLOSUM62-based TCRdist applied between CDR3 peptides within each V-J. Welch's t-statistics and random forest reduced several hundred V-J features to 13, which were used in a naive Bayes classifier (R e1071). The similarity between thyroid and blood repertoires was quantified using the Morisita-Horn index. In TCRdb, the public reads were trimmed at Q25 with fastp and aligned with MiXCR, with productive beta chains retained. Under each unique CDR3 protein, matching rows form one entry showing the most common genes and DNA. The V and J calls, along with clone size, are taken from TCRdb and not from the paper's own processing. For this sample the table gives roughly 35,000 distinct CDR3 sequences, of which roughly half were detected only once. The leading ten clones occupy 20% to 30% of the sample.

Moderately to severely active disease, a Clinical Activity Score of at least 3, a NOSPECS grade of at least 4, and a duration under 3 months were present in ophthalmopathy patients. Any patient with an uncontrolled infection, another autoimmune disease, pregnancy or lactation was excluded. Diagnoses were based on clinical symptoms, serum thyroxine and TRAb, thyroid ultrasound and orbital computed tomography. PBMCs were separated from over 9 ml of fresh peripheral blood using Ficoll-Paque density gradient centrifugation. Trizol reagent was used to extract total RNA, and RNA quality was then checked on an Agilent 2100 Bioanalyzer. In its sample, this clonotype was seen many times. What antigen it recognizes has not been identified. Base quality data are lacking; no much larger clone is found one base away. Paper-wide results and their limitations: Most expanded thyroid clonotypes (frequency above 0.001) were also detected in blood, a finding suggesting that blood repertoires may reflect thyroid immune responses. In cross-validation, a model built on a 13 V-J signature told ophthalmopathy apart from stable hyperthyroidism with approximately 91% sensitivity and about 81% specificity, and in testing the same model reached 80%/75%. Sample size was not statistically predetermined, and blinding of investigators to group allocation was not performed. During validation, the model predicted progression to ophthalmopathy a median of around 6 months ahead of onset, with around 65% sensitivity and around 73% specificity.

Sequenced sample: blood. This clonotype originated in a woman aged 40-49 years with Graves' ophthalmopathy.

The nucleotides are TGTGCCAGCAGCCAGACAGGGTGGGCCTACGAGCAGTACTTC. It encodes CASSQTGWAYEQYF. The chain is made from TRBV6-5 and TRBJ2-7; 7 bases in the junction line up with TRBD1. There are 14 amino acids in the CDR3, from cysteine to phenylalanine inclusive. CDR3 DNA only is kept here, 42 bases in frame from base 1. V loses 6 bases at its end and J loses 2 bases; junction bases beyond the gene matches: 7. From a lookup of the germline V gene, CDR1 and CDR2 are MNHEY and SVGAGI.